The entry below describes one TCR beta chain. The antigen is unknown. The data were produced by immunoSEQ multiplex PCR, yet TCRdb's version contains in-frame clones alone and is incomplete. The top ten hold 28% of the sample, which has fewer than 40,000 clones, roughly 62% seen once. The record originates from a study of vaccination effects on CD4 cells after COVID-19. From germline, CDR1 is SGDLS and CDR2 YYNGEE. The CDR3 runs 13 residues. The V end lost 0 bases, the J end lost 7 bases, and 10 bases lay between the germline ends. The ViraFEST assay expanded antigen-specific CD4+ T cells with viral peptide pools before sequencing. Subsequent to a culture period of more than 9 days, CD4+ T cells were isolated. The vaccine recipients had no prior SARS-CoV-2 infection, with negative nucleocapsid antibodies. Cultivation was performed at around 2 million PBMC per well with 8.5 to 10 IU/ml IL-2 and 9.5 to 10 ug/ml peptides added. Fresh IL-2-containing medium replaced half the medium on days 3 and 7.

Study observations and caveats: From healthy vaccinees, only 1 of 255 vaccine-induced clones also reacted to common cold coronaviruses.

The chain combines TRBV9 with TRBJ1-2; a weak D match, TRBD1 (5 bases). The specimen comprised CD4+ T cells from PBMCs cultured with HCoV-229E spike peptides, sampled before COVID-19 vaccination. The sequence derives from a human donor who received a COVID-19 vaccine. This chain's CDR3 is CASSVEGYGGYTF. The CDR3 nucleotides read TGTGCCAGCAGCGTAGAGGGGTACGGTGGCTACACCTTC.